This entry lists 25 T cell receptor beta chains sequenced from one sample in a study of blood T cells in healthy people across ages. Using a J-beta primer mix together with a sample-barcoded 5' primer, a second PCR was run for about 7 to 12 cycles. One entry per CDR3 protein, called by TCRdb with MiXCR from the 5' RACE reads. This table has about 780,000 distinct CDR3 sequences, about half appearing once. The sequencing sample was made of blood. All receptors derive from a man older than 75 in good health.

The chain has TRBV10-3 and TRBJ1-1, with D uncertain. There are 14 residues in the CDR3. V was pared by 2 bases and J by 1 base, with 8 bases between. Per germline, CDR1 ENHRY and CDR2 SYGVKD. CDR3: CAISEARENTEAFF. The CDR3, as DNA: TGTGCCATCAGTGAGGCTAGAGAGAACACTGAAGCTTTCTTT.

This clonotype turned up a few times. V is TRBV12-3 or TRBV12-4 and J is TRBJ2-6; 9 bases match TRBD1. The CDR3 extends over 18 amino acids. Unmatched junction bases numbered 13, after V lost 7 bases and J lost 3 bases. CDR3 DNA: TGTGCCAGCAAGGTGGACAGGGGTTATTACTTTGGGGCCAACGTCCTGACTTTC. It encodes CASKVDRGYYFGANVLTF.

This clonotype was recorded at least ten times. V and J are TRBV7-3 and TRBJ2-3; the match to TRBD1 covers 7 bases. J gave up 6 bases and V 4 bases, and 10 bases lay outside the gene matches. The length of the CDR3 is 15 residues. Germline loops: CDR1 SGHTA, CDR2 FQGTGA. In DNA, the CDR3 is TGTGCCAGCAGCTCCCCCGGGACAGTGGGGGATACGCAGTATTTT. Translation gives CASSSPGTVGDTQYF.

This clonotype was seen only a few times. The V call is TRBV7-3, the J call TRBJ2-2; D perhaps matches TRBD1 (6 bases). The germline V gene has CDR1 SGHTA and CDR2 FQGTGA. CDR3 length equals 13 residues. Between the trimmed V and J ends, which lost 3 bases and 6 bases, there was a span of 8 bases. The CDR3 reads CASSFTGPGELFF. CDR3 in DNA: TGTGCCAGCAGCTTTACAGGGCCCGGGGAGCTGTTTTTT.

This clonotype has just a few counts. The rearrangement links TRBV5-1 to TRBJ2-2, with D uncertain. V was shortened by 2 bases and J by 0 bases, with 8 bases between the two germline ends. Per the germline V gene, CDR1 is SGHRS and CDR2 is YFSETQ. This CDR3 is 15 amino acids long. The CDR3, as DNA: TGCGCCAGCAGCTTTCGCACGTCGAACACCGGGGAGCTGTTTTTT. Translation gives CASSFRTSNTGELFF.

The chain employs TRBV4-1 and TRBJ2-1; 8 bases align to TRBD2. This CDR3 comprises 15 residues. Trimming removed 4 bases from V and 6 bases from J; junction bases left unmatched: 8. Germline values: CDR1 MGHRA, CDR2 YSYEKL. In nucleotides, the CDR3 is TGCGCCAGCAGCCCGACTAGCGTGGAAATCAATGAGCAGTTCTTC. This translates into CASSPTSVEINEQFF.

The rearrangement joins TRBV5-1 to TRBJ1-1, with a weak D call TRBD1 (5 bases). The CDR3 runs 14 residues. The germline CDR1 and CDR2 sequences are SGHRS and YFSETQ. The ends were cut back, 0 bases at V and 10 bases at J, with 16 bases in the middle. The CDR3 coding sequence is TGCGCCAGCAGCTTGGAGGGGATTCAATGGGGAGCTTTCTTT. Translated, it gives CASSLEGIQWGAFF.

This clonotype was found many times. The chain is built from TRBV5-5 and TRBJ2-3; 9 nucleotides align to TRBD1. V gave up 4 bases and J gave up 4 bases; unmatched junction bases: 10. This CDR3 has 16 residues. CDR1 SGHKS and CDR2 YYEKEE come from the germline V gene (reference sequence). The CDR3 bases are TGTGCCAGCAGCAGCGGACAGGGGCGTGTAGCAGATACGCAGTATTTT. It codes for CASSSGQGRVADTQYF.

The sample holds a few counts of this clonotype. The chain combines TRBV6-5 with TRBJ2-5; TRBD2 might be the D (6 bases). This CDR3 region has 19 residues. Germline-derived CDR1 and CDR2 are MNHEY and SVGAGI. Trimming left V 0 bases short and J 2 bases short, with 22 bases between. In nucleotides, the CDR3 is TGTGCCAGCAGTTACTCGAAGGGTCCAGCGGAGGGGTATCAAGAGACCCAGTACTTC. It codes for CASSYSKGPAEGYQETQYF.

This chain connects TRBV20-1 to TRBJ2-7; 7 bases are shared with TRBD2. Trimming cost V 4 bases and J 0 bases; bases outside gene matches: 6. Germline CDR1 reads DFQATT; CDR2 reads SNEGSKA (reference sequence). The CDR3 is 14 residues long. The CDR3 DNA reads as TGCAGTGCTATAAAAGCGGGGAGCTCCTACGAGCAGTACTTC. It encodes CSAIKAGSSYEQYF.

V usage is TRBV5-1 and J usage is TRBJ2-3; the match to TRBD2 covers 8 bases. The CDR3 is 16 residues long. Germline-derived CDR1 and CDR2 are SGHRS and YFSETQ. The J segment lost 2 bases and the V segment lost 5 bases, leaving 10 bases of the junction unmatched. CDR3 sequence: CASSFSGSPNTDTQYF. CDR3 coding DNA: TGCGCCAGCAGTTTCAGCGGGAGCCCCAACACAGATACGCAGTATTTT. Complete variable domain (other parts from reference TRBV5-1 and TRBJ2-3): KAGVTQTPRYLIKTRGQQVTLSCSPISGHRSVSWYQQTPGQGLQFLFEYFSETQRNKGNFPGRFSGRQFSNSRSEMNVSTLELGDSALYLCASSFSGSPNTDTQYFGPGTRLTVL.

This rearrangement joins TRBV5-1 to TRBJ2-7, with 11 bases fitting TRBD2. The germline gives CDR1 SGHRS, CDR2 YFSETQ. The CDR3 runs 15 residues. V was pared by 5 bases and J by 0 bases, with 4 bases of the junction left unmatched. In DNA, the CDR3 is TGCGCCAGCAGTAGGGGACTAGCGGCCTCCTACGAGCAGTACTTC. Its translation is CASSRGLAASYEQYF.

This clonotype was recorded a few times. The rearrangement uses TRBV10-3 and TRBJ1-2; TRBD1 is a possible D gene (6 bases). This CDR3 is built from 12 residues. The V gene's germline CDR1 is ENHRY and CDR2 SYGVKD. Trimming cost V 5 bases and J 8 bases, with 12 bases left between them. The CDR3 loop reads CAISTRGSGYTF. DNA of the CDR3: TGTGCCATCAGTACCAGGGGTAGCGGCTACACCTTC.

This clonotype was observed at least ten times. The CDR3 DNA follows: TGTGCCAGCAGAAGGACTCGCGACTACGAGCAGTACTTC. Translated, it gives CASRRTRDYEQYF. V gene TRBV12-3 or TRBV12-4 combines with J gene TRBJ2-7, with D perhaps TRBD2 (5 bases). V lost 6 bases and J 3 bases, leaving 12 bases between the germline ends. There are 13 residues in the CDR3.

V usage is TRBV30 and J usage is TRBJ2-1, with 9 bases aligning to TRBD1. The CDR3 loop spans 13 amino acids. The J segment lost 8 bases and the V segment lost 5 bases, leaving 7 bases of the junction unmatched. CDR1 is GTSNPN and CDR2 is SVGIG in the germline V gene (reference sequence). Here the CDR3 DNA reads TGTGCCTGGGACCCGGGACAGGGCTATGAGCAGTTCTTC. The encoded protein is CAWDPGQGYEQFF.

This clonotype was detected only a few times. V gene TRBV5-1 combines with J gene TRBJ1-1; D is perhaps TRBD1 (6 bases). This CDR3 comprises 14 residues. Germline CDR1 and CDR2: SGHRS and YFSETQ. Trimming shortened V by 4 bases and J by 3 bases, and 13 bases separated the two germline ends. Written as DNA, the CDR3 is TGCGCCAGCAGCCCGGAGGGGGGACACACTGAAGCTTTCTTT. Protein product: CASSPEGGHTEAFF.

The V and J genes are TRBV10-3 and TRBJ2-7, with 7 bases lining up with TRBD1. The ends lost 4 bases at V and 3 bases at J; junction bases unmatched: 0. The germline V gene has CDR1 ENHRY and CDR2 SYGVKD. The CDR3 totals 12 residues. The CDR3: CAISGTGYEQYF. Here the CDR3 DNA reads TGTGCCATCAGTGGGACAGGCTACGAGCAGTACTTC.

The table lists this clonotype with a few counts. V and J are TRBV20-1 and TRBJ2-7; weak D call: TRBD2 (6 bases). The germline V gene encodes CDR1 DFQATT and CDR2 SNEGSKA (reference sequence). The CDR3 consists of 14 residues. V was trimmed by 5 bases and J by 0 bases, leaving 14 bases between them. DNA for the CDR3: TGCAGTGCTCTTGGGGAGGTAAGCTCCTACGAGCAGTACTTC. The encoded protein is CSALGEVSSYEQYF.

This chain joins TRBV4-2 and TRBJ2-1, with 9 bases fitting TRBD2. The germline CDR1 and CDR2 sequences are LGHNA and YNFKEQ. The ends lost 2 bases at V and 2 bases at J; junction bases unmatched: 13. There are 19 residues in the CDR3. CDR3 sequence (DNA): TGTGCCAGCAGCCAATACTTGGGGCAGCGGGGGGCCACCTACAATGAGCAGTTCTTC. This sequence encodes CASSQYLGQRGATYNEQFF.

The chain has TRBV20-1 and TRBJ2-1, with 11 nucleotides matching TRBD2. V was pared by 5 bases and J by 8 bases, with 8 bases of the junction left unmatched. The CDR3 length is 14 residues. Germline values: CDR1 DFQATT, CDR2 SNEGSKA (reference sequence). In DNA form, the CDR3 reads TGCAGTGCTCGGCTAGCGGGAGGACACGATGAGCAGTTCTTC. This encodes CSARLAGGHDEQFF.

As to this clonotype: Sequence at one end of the junction differs from germline and may be a read error. This chain links TRBV28 with TRBJ2-1; tentative D call: TRBD2 (7 bases). The CDR3 is 14 amino acids. CDR1 and CDR2 from the germline V gene are MDHEN and SYDVKM. The CDR3 here is CTSSRGASYNEQFF. The CDR3 DNA is TGTACCAGCAGCCGGGGGGCGTCCTACAATGAGCAGTTCTTC. The variable domain in full, completed from reference TRBV28 and TRBJ2-1, reads DVKVTQSSRYLVKRTGEKVFLECVQDMDHENMFWYRQDPGLGLRLIYFSYDVKMKEKGDIPEGYSVSREKKERFSLILESASTNQTSMYLCTSSRGASYNEQFFGPGTRLTVL.

V gene TRBV3-1 combines with J gene TRBJ2-5, with D possibly TRBD1 on 5 matching bases. Germline CDR1 is LGHDT and CDR2 is YNNKEL (reference sequence). The CDR3 sequence is 12 residues long. Trimming cost V 3 bases and J 12 bases, with 14 bases left between them. This CDR3 is CASSHRAETEYF. The CDR3 DNA is TGTGCCAGCAGCCATCGGGCGGAGACAGAGTACTTC.

This clonotype showed up many times. This chain uses TRBV24-1 with TRBJ1-1, with D possibly being TRBD1 (5 bases). The V end was cut by 4 bases, the J end by 9 bases, with 20 bases between. This CDR3 is 15 amino acids long. Germline CDR1 and CDR2: KGHDR and SFDVKD. The CDR3 DNA sequence: TGTGCCACCAGTGACCCGAGCCAGGGAGCAAGCAAAGCTTTCTTT. This sequence encodes CATSDPSQGASKAFF.

This clonotype appeared a few times. The chain uses TRBV25-1 and TRBJ1-4; D remains unclear. The germline CDR1 and CDR2 sequences are MGHDK and SYGVNS. V was cut by 3 bases and J by 7 bases, with 12 bases left in between. CDR3 length: 14 residues. The CDR3 sequence is CASSDNSVGEKLFF. The CDR3 nucleotides are TGTGCCAGCAGTGACAACTCGGTTGGTGAAAAACTGTTTTTT.

This clonotype occurred many times. The V call is TRBV29-1, the J call TRBJ2-5, with 7 nucleotides matching TRBD1. The CDR3 has 13 residues. V trimming: 7 bases; J trimming: 2 bases; junction bases outside the gene matches: 7. Germline V gene data show CDR1 as SQVTM and CDR2 as ANQGSEA. The DNA for the CDR3 is TGCAGCGGACGCCGGGACAGACAAGAGACCCAGTACTTC. Amino acid sequence: CSGRRDRQETQYF.